The 7 T cell receptor beta chains given below trace back to one sample, sequenced in a study of TIL therapy for anti-PD-1-resistant metastatic lung cancer. This was the immunoSEQ v3 assay. This table comes from immunoSEQ multiplex PCR, and its TCRdb copy is limited to in-frame clones, with some not included. The sample gives 35,000 to 55,000 clones, roughly 85% of which show up once; over 13% is in the top ten. Time point meaning: pre-treatment sample, taken before nivolumab and TIL therapy. The sample consisted of blood, taken at baseline. Receptors were obtained from a man between 65 and 85 years old with non-small cell lung cancer.

The chain joins TRBV7-8 to TRBJ2-7, with TRBD1 matching 8 bases. The CDR3 covers 13 residues. V shed 4 bases and J 2 bases; nucleotides not matched to a gene: 1. Germline V CDR1 and CDR2: SGHVS, FQNEAQ. The CDR3 region has the DNA TGTGCCAGCAGCTCGACAGGGGCCTACGAGCAGTACTTC. This encodes CASSSTGAYEQYF.

The chain recombines TRBV28 with TRBJ2-5; the match to TRBD1 covers 9 bases. Germline V gene lookup returns CDR1 MDHEN and CDR2 SYDVKM. Trimming removed 2 bases from V and 5 bases from J; junction bases left unmatched: 6. The CDR3 extends over 15 amino acids. CDR3 amino acids: CASSLTPTGGETQYF. The CDR3 DNA is TGTGCCAGCAGTTTAACCCCGACAGGGGGTGAGACCCAGTACTTC.

This rearrangement joins TRBV10-3 to TRBJ1-2; weak D call: TRBD1 (5 bases). The V gene's germline CDR1 is ENHRY and CDR2 SYGVKD. The CDR3 loop spans 16 amino acids. Trimming took 2 bases from V and 0 from J, leaving 13 bases between them. CDR3 DNA sequence: TGTGCCATCAGTGAGCCAGGGAAACGTCCTAACTATGGCTACACCTTC. It specifies CAISEPGKRPNYGYTF.

V and J are TRBV9 and TRBJ2-3, with 10 bases that match TRBD1. The CDR3 is made up of 16 amino acids. The germline CDR1 and CDR2 sequences are SGDLS and YYNGEE. J gave up 0 bases and V 3 bases, and 4 bases lay outside the gene matches. The CDR3 loop is CASSERQGASTDTQYF. CDR3 sequence (DNA): TGTGCCAGCAGCGAGAGACAGGGGGCTAGCACAGATACGCAGTATTTT.

The chain employs TRBV18 and TRBJ2-1; a possible D gene is TRBD1 (5 bases). V lost 5 bases and J 4 bases, leaving 12 bases between the germline ends. Germline V gives CDR1 KGHSH, CDR2 LQKENI. This CDR3 region has 14 residues. CDR3 amino acids: CASSLNRQYNEQFF. CDR3 DNA sequence: TGTGCCAGCTCATTAAATCGACAGTACAATGAGCAGTTCTTC.

V is TRBV6-6 and J is TRBJ1-6; a possible D gene is TRBD1 (6 bases). CDR3 length equals 16 residues. V was cut by 7 bases and J by 6 bases, with 19 bases left in between. CDR1 and CDR2 (germline): MNHNY, SVGAGI (reference sequence). CDR3 nucleotides: TGTGCCAGCAAAGGGGGGTCCGGACTTCCTAATTCACCCCTCCACTTT. This translates into CASKGGSGLPNSPLHF.

The J gene is TRBJ2-7, the V gene TRBV7-2; 9 bases agree with TRBD2. The junction had 11 bases not matched to a gene; V was cut back by 1 base and J by 7 bases. The CDR3 totals 16 residues. Germline V gene lookup returns CDR1 SGHTA and CDR2 FQGNSA. The CDR3 nucleotides read TGTGCCAGCAGCTTAGAGGGCAGCGGGAGGCTCGGGGAGCAGTACTTC. Amino acid sequence: CASSLEGSGRLGEQYF.